A selection of T cell receptor beta chains follows, all from one sample in a study of blood T cell repertoires in COVID-19. The repertoire was sequenced with immunoSEQ multiplex PCR; TCRdb's copy has only in-frame clones and lacks some. The data contain 190,000 or so clones, roughly 87% of them singletons. The specimen sequenced was PBMCs or T cells enriched from blood (not recorded which). The origin of the receptors is a man aged 18 to 30 with acute COVID-19. Both conserved end residues are part of each CDR3. A D gene is named only where the DNA matches it firmly. Rows give clone size only sometimes, using once, few, many, or a class for an expanded clone.

D	V	J	size	DNA	CDR3
NA	TRBV27	TRBJ2-1	NA	TGTGCCTCAAACCACGGATTAGCTATTTACAATGAGCAGTTCTTC	CASNHGLAIYNEQFF
NA	TRBV4-1	TRBJ1-5	NA	TGCGCCAGCACCCTACGACAGAATAGCAATCAGCCCCAGCATTTT	CASTLRQNSNQPQHF
NA	TRBV5-1	TRBJ2-3	NA	TGCGCCAGCAGCTTCACAGAGCCTGACACAGATACGCAGTATTTT	CASSFTEPDTDTQYF
NA	TRBV9	TRBJ2-2	once	TGTGCCAGCAGCGTAGGGCACGAGAACACCGGGGAGCTGTTTTTT	CASSVGHENTGELFF
NA	TRBV9	TRBJ2-5	NA	TGTGCCAGCAGCGTAGTGGCAGGGGAGACCCAGTACTTC	CASSVVAGETQYF
TRBD1	TRBV7-9	TRBJ1-2	NA	TGTGCCAGCAGCCACGACCGGGGACAGGGAGTCTATGGCTACACCTTC	CASSHDRGQGVYGYTF
NA	TRBV6-5	TRBJ1-5	NA	TGTGCCAGCAGCGTACAGGGAAGGCAGCCCCAGCATTTT	CASSVQGRQPQHF
TRBD2	TRBV2	TRBJ2-1	NA	TGTGCCAGCAGTTCCCCTCTAGGGCGGGAGTTGAATGAGCAGTTCTTC	CASSSPLGRELNEQFF
NA	TRBV4-2	TRBJ2-7	NA	TGTGCCAGCAGCCAAGGGGACTGGGCGTCCTACGAGCAGTACTTC	CASSQGDWASYEQYF
TRBD1	TRBV4-1	TRBJ2-5	NA	TGCGCCAGCAGCCAAGAATTCCGCTGGGGACAGGGGGCGAGAGGCCAAGAGACCCAGTACTTC	CASSQEFRWGQGARGQETQYF
NA	TRBV27	TRBJ2-1	NA	TGTGCCAGCAGTTTATCGTCTAGCCTCAATGAGCAGTTCTTC	CASSLSSSLNEQFF
NA	TRBV6-5	TRBJ1-5	NA	TGTGCCACTGGACAGCTCAATCAGCCCCAGCATTTT	CATGQLNQPQHF
NA	TRBV11-3	TRBJ2-7	once	TGTGCCAGCAGCTTAGGGAGGGGCTCGGACGAGCAGTACTTC	CASSLGRGSDEQYF
NA	TRBV11-2	TRBJ1-1	few	TGTGCCAGCAGCACACAGGGGAACACTGAAGCTTTCTTT	CASSTQGNTEAFF
TRBD1	TRBV24-1	TRBJ2-7	NA	TGTGCCACCAGTGATTCCCGGGGACAGGGGGCTGGCGAGCAGTACTTC	CATSDSRGQGAGEQYF
TRBD2	TRBV19	TRBJ2-1	NA	TGTGCCAGTAGTATCGGGCTAGCGGGAAACAATGAGCAGTTCTTC	CASSIGLAGNNEQFF
TRBD1	TRBV5-4	TRBJ2-7	NA	TGTGCCAGCAGTGAAGGGACAGGGGGTTTCGAGCAGTACTTC	CASSEGTGGFEQYF
NA	TRBV4-1	TRBJ2-1	NA	TGCGCCAGCAGCCAACCGGGAGTATCGAATGAGCAGTTCTTC	CASSQPGVSNEQFF
TRBD1	TRBV29-1	TRBJ1-2	NA	TGCAGCGTTGATCCTGCCGGGACAGGGGGCCTTGGCTACACCTTC	CSVDPAGTGGLGYTF
TRBD1	TRBV11-3	TRBJ2-3	NA	TGTGCCAGCAGCCAGGGACAGGGGGCATTTGCAGATACGCAGTATTTT	CASSQGQGAFADTQYF
NA	TRBV7-9	TRBJ2-1	NA	TGTGCCAGCAGCTTAGGGGGAGGTCCCTACAATGAGCAGTTCTTC	CASSLGGGPYNEQFF
NA	TRBV5-1	TRBJ2-7	NA	TGCGCCAGCAGCTCGGGGGGGACAGAAGACTGGCGGCAGTACTTC	CASSSGGTEDWRQYF
NA	TRBV24-1	TRBJ2-1	once	TGTGCCACCAGTGATTTCGTTGCAGGGGTCGGCAACAATGAGCAGTTCTTC	CATSDFVAGVGNNEQFF
NA	TRBV30	TRBJ1-2	NA	TGTGCCTGGCTTACTTCCAGGCGTACTAACTATGGCTACACCTTC	CAWLTSRRTNYGYTF
NA	TRBV6-5	TRBJ2-1	NA	TGTGCCAGCAGTTACTCAGGGGACAATGAGCAGTTCTTC	CASSYSGDNEQFF
TRBD1	TRBV19	TRBJ1-4	NA	TGTGCCAGTAGTACACCTACAGGGGCAACTAATGAAAAACTGTTTTTT	CASSTPTGATNEKLFF
TRBD2	TRBV7-8	TRBJ2-3	NA	TGTGCCAGCGGGAGGGGACGCACAGATACGCAGTATTTT	CASGRGRTDTQYF
NA	TRBV4-1	TRBJ1-2	NA	TGCGCCAGCAGCCAACGACAGGATGGCTACACCTTC	CASSQRQDGYTF
NA	TRBV4-1	TRBJ1-3	NA	TGCGCCAGCAGCCACCAGATCTCTGGAAACACCATATATTTT	CASSHQISGNTIYF
TRBD1	TRBV11-2	TRBJ2-4	NA	TGTGCCAGCGAACGCCAGGGGGAAGGGAACATTCAGTACTTC	CASERQGEGNIQYF
NA	TRBV4-1	TRBJ2-1	NA	TGCGCCAGCAGCCAAGGGCCTGAGCAGTTCTTC	CASSQGPEQFF
NA	TRBV6-5	TRBJ2-3	NA	TGTGCCAGCAGTTACGCAGTTGAGGGGGGCACAGATACGCAGTATTTT	CASSYAVEGGTDTQYF
TRBD1	TRBV4-2	TRBJ1-2	few	TGTGCCAGCAGCCAGTATCCGGGACAGGGGGTATATGGCTACACCTTC	CASSQYPGQGVYGYTF
NA	TRBV2	TRBJ2-5	NA	TGTGCCAGCAGTGTCGACAGGGTTCGGGGGGAGACCCAGTACTTC	CASSVDRVRGETQYF
NA	TRBV29-1	TRBJ1-5	NA	TGCAGCGTTGTACACTCCCCGGGTCAGCCCCAGCATTTT	CSVVHSPGQPQHF
NA	TRBV2	TRBJ1-1	few	TGTGCCAGCAGCAACAGGAATGAAGCTTTCTTT	CASSNRNEAFF
NA	TRBV5-4	TRBJ2-1	NA	TGTGCCAGCCGAGAGAGCTCCTACAATGAGCAGTTCTTC	CASRESSYNEQFF
TRBD2	TRBV7-2	TRBJ2-5	NA	TGTGCCAGCAGCTTAAGGGTAGCGGGAGTAGGGCAAGAGACCCAGTACTTC	CASSLRVAGVGQETQYF
NA	TRBV5-1	TRBJ1-2	NA	TGCGCCAGCAGCTCGACAGCTACCTATGGCTACACCTTC	CASSSTATYGYTF
NA	TRBV7-3	TRBJ2-2	NA	TGTGCCAGCAGCACTCCGACAGGGGAGGGGACCGGGGAGCTGTTTTTT	CASSTPTGEGTGELFF
NA	TRBV5-4	TRBJ2-7	NA	TGTGCCAGCAGCTGGGCGGGAAACGCCTACGAGCAGTACTTC	CASSWAGNAYEQYF
NA	TRBV9	TRBJ2-1	NA	TGTGCCAGCACCTCGACAGGAGAAACCTACAATGAGCAGTTCTTC	CASTSTGETYNEQFF
NA	TRBV7-9	TRBJ2-7	NA	TGTGCCAGCAGCAAGCGGGTACCGGGGGATTTACGATTGCAGTACTTC	CASSKRVPGDLRLQYF
TRBD2	TRBV27	TRBJ2-1	NA	TGTGCCAGCAGTTTAAACCGGGAGGGCGATGAGCAGTTCTTC	CASSLNREGDEQFF
NA	TRBV5-1	TRBJ1-1	NA	TGCGCCAGCAGCGTGGAAGACAGGTTAAACACTGAAGCTTTCTTT	CASSVEDRLNTEAFF
NA	TRBV10-1	TRBJ2-1	once	TGCGCCAGCAGCCCGATCACGGGGAATGAGCAGTTCTTC	CASSPITGNEQFF